This TCR beta chain is from a study of OX40 agonist ivuxolimab in advanced cancers. Germline assignment: CDR1 LNHDA and CDR2 SQIVND (reference sequence). The junction had 3 bases not matched to a gene; V was cut back by 6 bases and J by 3 bases. This CDR3 region has 13 residues. Only in-frame clones appear in the TCRdb table, and some are missing; sequencing was by immunoSEQ multiplex PCR. The sample records tens of thousands of clones, about 91% being singletons. This clone was counted once. This specimen was CD4+ or CD8+ T cells sorted from blood, taken in a trial of the OX40 agonist ivuxolimab. The TCR comes from an adult with an advanced solid tumor such as melanoma, head and neck, liver or kidney cancer. This chain links TRBV19 with TRBJ2-7; 9 bases fit TRBD1. The CDR3 reads CASRLDRGYEQYF. The CDR3 bases are TGTGCCAGTAGGCTGGACAGGGGCTACGAGCAGTACTTC.